Listed here are 30 T cell receptor beta chains from one sample, sequenced in a study of identical twins. MiXCR was run by TCRdb on the 5' RACE reads, yielding one entry per CDR3 protein. This sample yields 400,000 to 500,000 distinct CDR3 sequences, of which around 18% are seen a single time; more than 10% belongs to the top ten. The sample was naive T cells sorted from blood. These receptor sequences come from a man aged 50-59 years in good health.

The chain employs TRBV12-3 or TRBV12-4 and TRBJ1-3; tentatively, D is TRBD1 (6 bases). V was shortened by 6 bases and J by 4 bases, with 19 bases between the two germline ends. The CDR3 is 16 residues long. The CDR3 loop is CASSRTHGGFGNTIYF. For the CDR3, the DNA is TGTGCCAGCAGCCGCACCCACGGGGGCTTCGGAAACACCATATATTTT.

This clonotype was detected ten times or more. This sequence joins TRBV20-1 and TRBJ2-7; 8 bases match TRBD1. The CDR3 loop spans 14 amino acids. In germline, CDR1 is DFQATT, CDR2 SNEGSKA (reference sequence). V was pared by 0 bases and J by 2 bases, with 3 bases of the junction left unmatched. The CDR3 DNA reads as TGCAGTGCTAGAGAAAGGGACAGGACCTACGAGCAGTACTTC. Amino acids: CSARERDRTYEQYF.

This clonotype appeared a few times. V usage is TRBV6-1 and J usage is TRBJ2-7; 9 bases align to TRBD2. Looked up from germline, CDR1 is MNHNS and CDR2 is SASEGT. J was trimmed by 2 bases and V by 6 bases; bases with no gene match: 14. This CDR3 comprises 17 residues. In DNA form, the CDR3 reads TGTGCCAGCAGCTTCCTAACGGTAGCGGGAGATCCCTACGAGCAGTACTTC. It yields the protein CASSFLTVAGDPYEQYF.

In this sample, this clonotype turned up many times. This rearrangement joins TRBV3-1 to TRBJ2-3; 8 bases align to TRBD2. This CDR3 is 16 amino acids long. The junction had 13 bases not matched to a gene; V was cut back by 8 bases and J by 3 bases. CDR1 is LGHDT, CDR2 YNNKEL, per germline (reference sequence). The CDR3 reads CASSHGGGGITDTQYF. The CDR3 DNA reads TGTGCCAGCTCACACGGTGGCGGGGGGATTACAGATACGCAGTATTTT.

This chain connects TRBV12-3 or TRBV12-4 to TRBJ1-1; D call uncertain. This CDR3 has 13 amino acids. Trimming stripped 3 bases from V and 5 bases from J, with 10 bases between. The DNA of the CDR3 is TGTGCCAGCAGTTTTGTCGTCGGGACTGAAGCTTTCTTT. Its translation: CASSFVVGTEAFF.

The CDR3 DNA follows: TGTGCCACCAGTGACACCCAGGGGATCAGCTCCTACAATGAGCAGTTCTTC. Protein: CATSDTQGISSYNEQFF. V and J are TRBV24-1 and TRBJ2-1; D is perhaps TRBD1 (6 bases). The germline gives CDR1 KGHDR, CDR2 SFDVKD. The CDR3 sequence is 17 residues long. Trimming took 4 bases from V and 0 from J, leaving 15 bases between them.

In regard to this clonotype: This may be a read error, as it is one base from a much larger clone. In DNA form, the CDR3 reads TGTGCCAGCTCACCGGCCGGGACAGGGGTCACCGGGGAGCTGTTTTTT. Translated: CASSPAGTGVTGELFF. The J gene is TRBJ2-2, the V gene TRBV18, with TRBD1 matching 10 bases. J gave up 4 bases and V 3 bases, and 5 bases lay outside the gene matches. The germline V gene has CDR1 KGHSH and CDR2 LQKENI. This CDR3 is 16 amino acids long.

This sequence joins TRBV25-1 and TRBJ2-3; no firm D call. The length of the CDR3 is 14 residues. Trimming cost V 1 base and J 2 bases, with 7 bases left between them. Germline CDR1 reads MGHDK; CDR2 reads SYGVNS. CDR3 DNA: TGTGCCAGCAGTGAATTATGGTACACAGATACGCAGTATTTT. It codes for CASSELWYTDTQYF.

The chain carries TRBV11-2 and TRBJ2-1, with a weak D call TRBD2 (6 bases). From germline, CDR1 is SGHAT and CDR2 FQNNGV. This CDR3 is built from 16 residues. The V and J ends lost 2 bases and 2 bases respectively, with 13 bases between them. CDR3 protein: CASSLMSGPPYNEQFF. The DNA for the CDR3 is TGTGCCAGCAGCTTAATGAGCGGGCCCCCCTACAATGAGCAGTTCTTC.

This rearrangement joins TRBV20-1 to TRBJ1-1, with TRBD1 as a possible D gene (6 bases). This CDR3 region has 14 residues. CDR1 is DFQATT, CDR2 SNEGSKA, per germline (reference sequence). V dropped 2 bases and J dropped 3 bases, with 13 bases sitting between them. The CDR3 bases are TGCAGTGCTAGACCCCTGGACAGATACACTGAAGCTTTCTTT. Protein product: CSARPLDRYTEAFF.

This clonotype has just a few counts. CDR3 protein: CASSWNSYNEQFF. CDR3 nucleotide sequence: TGTGCCAGCAGCTGGAACTCCTACAATGAGCAGTTCTTC. The J gene is TRBJ2-1, the V gene TRBV7-2; D gene ambiguous. Germline CDR1 SGHTA, CDR2 FQGNSA. V shed 4 bases and J shed 0 bases, with 4 bases lying between them. This CDR3 is built from 13 residues.

The chain employs TRBV10-3 and TRBJ1-3; D is perhaps TRBD1 (5 bases). The CDR3 covers 14 residues. The ends were cut back, 6 bases at V and 0 bases at J, with 9 bases in the middle. CDR1 and CDR2 from the germline V gene are ENHRY and SYGVKD. The DNA of the CDR3 is TGTGCCATCAGGGCACAGGACTCTGGAAACACCATATATTTT. Protein sequence: CAIRAQDSGNTIYF.

This clonotype occurred many times. This chain connects TRBV5-1 to TRBJ2-1; 9 bases line up with TRBD2. The germline V gene encodes CDR1 SGHRS and CDR2 YFSETQ. The CDR3 is 13 amino acids. With V trimmed by 5 bases and J by 6 bases, 3 bases remained unmatched. The CDR3: CASRLAGANEQFF. The CDR3 DNA follows: TGCGCCAGCAGGTTAGCGGGAGCCAATGAGCAGTTCTTC.

The CDR3 spells CASSPGTGVSYEQYF. The CDR3 DNA reads TGTGCCAGCTCGCCCGGGACAGGGGTTTCCTACGAGCAGTACTTC. The gene calls are TRBV18 and TRBJ2-7; 10 positions agree with TRBD1. The J segment lost 1 base and the V segment lost 6 bases, leaving 6 bases of the junction unmatched. The CDR3 length is 15 residues. Germline V gene sequence: CDR1 KGHSH, CDR2 LQKENI.

This clonotype was picked up a small number of times. J is TRBJ2-7 and V is TRBV27, with 9 bases aligning to TRBD1. Trimming removed 1 base from V and 3 bases from J; junction bases left unmatched: 7. CDR1 and CDR2 from the germline V gene are MNHEY and SMNVEV (reference sequence). CDR3 length: 16 residues. The DNA for the CDR3 is TGTGCCAGCAGTTTATACGGGACAGGGTCCTTCTACGAGCAGTACTTC. Its translation is CASSLYGTGSFYEQYF.

The chain couples TRBV10-3 to TRBJ2-4; 7 bases fit TRBD2. With V trimmed by 0 bases and J by 8 bases, 7 bases remained unmatched. The germline V gene has CDR1 ENHRY and CDR2 SYGVKD. This CDR3 is built from 15 residues. The CDR3: CAISESGTSAHIQYF. CDR3 bases: TGTGCCATCAGTGAGTCGGGCACTAGCGCCCACATTCAGTACTTC.

The chain recombines TRBV28 with TRBJ2-2; D not resolved. This CDR3 has 19 residues. The V and J ends lost 5 bases and 1 base respectively, with 23 bases between them. Germline V CDR1 and CDR2: MDHEN, SYDVKM. CDR3 DNA: TGTGCCAGCAGTACATCCACTCGTCTCGGGCTAGTGAACACCGGGGAGCTGTTTTTT. Residues: CASSTSTRLGLVNTGELFF.

This clonotype was seen a handful of times. The chain recombines TRBV7-2 with TRBJ2-7; 7 nucleotides agree with TRBD2. The length of the CDR3 is 16 residues. Germline CDR1 reads SGHTA; CDR2 reads FQGNSA. V gave up 1 base and J gave up 5 bases; unmatched junction bases: 11. The CDR3 bases are TGTGCCAGCAGCTTAGGCCTAGCGGCGGGACTGAACGAGCAGTACTTC. It yields the protein CASSLGLAAGLNEQYF.

The rearrangement uses TRBV27 and TRBJ2-2; D is undetermined. This CDR3 is built from 15 residues. Trimming cost V 2 bases and J 4 bases, with 11 bases left between them. Looked up from germline, CDR1 is MNHEY and CDR2 is SMNVEV (reference sequence). The CDR3 sequence is CASSLLAVGTGELFF. The CDR3 nucleotides read TGTGCCAGCAGTTTACTTGCGGTAGGCACCGGGGAGCTGTTTTTT.

This clonotype was observed a few times. The chain recombines TRBV30 with TRBJ2-1, with D perhaps matching TRBD1 or TRBD2 (6 bases each). CDR1 and CDR2 from the germline V gene are GTSNPN and SVGIG (reference sequence). The CDR3 contains 13 residues. Trimming cost V 7 bases and J 4 bases, with 14 bases left between them. In nucleotides, the CDR3 is TGTGCCTCCCCGGGGGACACTTACAATGAGCAGTTCTTC. Translating gives CASPGDTYNEQFF.

The chain has TRBV24-1 and TRBJ2-5; the D is unclear. V was pared by 2 bases and J by 1 base, with 25 bases between. The CDR3 contains 20 residues. Germline loops: CDR1 KGHDR, CDR2 SFDVKD. The CDR3 sequence: CATSDSFSGRLTSFQETQYF. For the CDR3, the DNA is TGTGCCACCAGTGATTCGTTTAGTGGGCGGCTTACAAGTTTCCAAGAGACCCAGTACTTC.

The DNA of the CDR3 is TGCGCCAGCGCCTTCCTGGCAGTGAACACCGGGGAGCTGTTTTTT. Translation gives CASAFLAVNTGELFF. The chain uses TRBV5-1 and TRBJ2-2; D is ambiguous. The CDR3 is 15 residues long. Germline values: CDR1 SGHRS, CDR2 YFSETQ. V gave up 7 bases and J gave up 1 base, with 14 bases separating them.

There are a few counts of this clonotype. The chain joins TRBV4-3 to TRBJ2-3, with D unresolved. Germline CDR1 is LGHNA and CDR2 is YSLEER. The CDR3 sequence is 15 residues long. V lost 0 bases to trimming and J lost 6 bases, with 13 bases between them. The chain's CDR3 is CASSQELNLPDTQYF. The CDR3 region has the DNA TGCGCCAGCAGCCAAGAGTTGAATTTGCCCGATACGCAGTATTTT.

The table lists this clonotype with many counts. The chain uses TRBV6-4 and TRBJ1-1; a weak D match, TRBD1 (5 bases). CDR3 length: 12 amino acids. V gave up 5 bases and J gave up 7 bases, with 11 bases separating them. CDR1 and CDR2 (germline): MRHNA, SNTAGT. CDR3 sequence reads: CASSRDGHEAFF. The CDR3, as DNA: TGTGCCAGCAGTAGGGACGGACATGAAGCTTTCTTT.

In its sample, this clonotype was seen a few times. The J gene is TRBJ2-7, the V gene TRBV20-1; 11 bases map to TRBD1. The germline gives CDR1 DFQATT, CDR2 SNEGSKA (reference sequence). CDR3 size: 13 residues. The J segment lost 3 bases and the V segment lost 6 bases, leaving 4 bases of the junction unmatched. Here the CDR3 reads CSAHGTGGYEQYF. CDR3 nucleotides: TGCAGTGCACACGGGACAGGGGGCTACGAGCAGTACTTC.

This clonotype was observed a few times. J is TRBJ2-5 and V is TRBV20-1, with 11 nucleotides matching TRBD2. CDR3 length: 15 residues. Germline assignment: CDR1 DFQATT and CDR2 SNEGSKA (reference sequence). The CDR3 DNA sequence: TGCAAAGCTAGCAACTTAGCGGGAGGGCCAGAGACCCAGTACTTC. Amino acids: CKASNLAGGPETQYF.

The chain joins TRBV5-1 to TRBJ2-1; 7 bases are a match to TRBD1. Germline CDR1 and CDR2: SGHRS and YFSETQ. The CDR3 sequence is 14 residues long. The V segment lost 3 bases and the J segment 5 bases; nucleotides outside the gene matches: 5. CDR3 region: CASSSWTGDNEQFF. CDR3 nucleotide sequence: TGCGCCAGCAGCTCTTGGACAGGAGACAATGAGCAGTTCTTC.

This clonotype was detected many times. CDR3 protein: CAISDGLAGDTQYF. The CDR3 DNA reads TGTGCCATCAGTGACGGTCTAGCGGGGGACACGCAGTATTTT. The chain recombines TRBV10-3 with TRBJ2-3, with TRBD2 matching over 10 bases. The germline V gene has CDR1 ENHRY and CDR2 SYGVKD. This CDR3 contains 14 residues. Trimming removed 3 bases from V and 9 bases from J; junction bases left unmatched: 6.

This clonotype was seen more than once but under ten times. The J gene is TRBJ2-1, the V gene TRBV5-1; 9 bases are shared with TRBD2. The CDR3 contains 16 residues. CDR1 is SGHRS and CDR2 is YFSETQ in the germline V gene. V was clipped by 0 bases and J by 6 bases; unmatched bases: 7. As DNA, the CDR3 is TGCGCCAGCAGCTTGGGGCCTAGCGGGACCGTCAATGAGCAGTTCTTC. Its translation is CASSLGPSGTVNEQFF. Supplemented by reference TRBV5-1 and TRBJ2-1, the full variable domain reads KAGVTQTPRYLIKTRGQQVTLSCSPISGHRSVSWYQQTPGQGLQFLFEYFSETQRNKGNFPGRFSGRQFSNSRSEMNVSTLELGDSALYLCASSLGPSGTVNEQFFGPGTRLTVL.

The chain is built from TRBV12-3 or TRBV12-4 and TRBJ2-7, with 7 nucleotides matching TRBD2. The CDR3 loop spans 15 amino acids. V was clipped by 5 bases and J by 2 bases; unmatched bases: 9. The CDR3 reads CASSPQSGITYEQYF. In DNA, the CDR3 is TGTGCCAGCAGTCCTCAAAGCGGGATTACCTACGAGCAGTACTTC.